These T cell receptor beta chains were read from a single sample in a study of cytomegalovirus exposure and HLA in healthy donors. Assay used: immunoSEQ multiplex PCR; TCRdb lists only in-frame clones, some missing. The profile shows about 200,000 clones, 82% of them singletons. Specimen: PBMCs. The receptors come from a man in his forties in good health and CMV-seropositive. The CDR3 runs from the conserved cysteine through the conserved F or W. The D gene is left open where the match is weak. Not every row has a clone size; where given, it reads once, few, many or a size class.

j_call clone_size v_call d_call cdr3_nt cdr3_aa
TRBJ2-5 NA TRBV10-2 TRBD2 TGCGCCACGTGGACTAGCGGGACCCAGTACTTC CATWTSGTQYF
TRBJ1-5 NA TRBV5-6 TRBD1 TGTGCCAGCAGCTCCTGGGACAGCGGCCAGCCCCAGCATTTT CASSSWDSGQPQHF
TRBJ1-3 few TRBV5-6 NA TGTGCCAGCAGCTTGGAGGGGTCTGGAAACACCATATATTTT CASSLEGSGNTIYF
TRBJ2-7 NA TRBV27 NA TGTGCCAGCAGTTGGCTCTCAGGTTACGAGCAGTACTTC CASSWLSGYEQYF
TRBJ2-3 NA TRBV18 NA TGTGCCAGTTTTGGTAATCGGACAGATACGCAGTATTTT CASFGNRTDTQYF
TRBJ2-5 once TRBV7-8 TRBD2 TGTGCCAGCAGCTTAGAACTAGCGGGAGGGCCAGAGACCCAGTACTTC CASSLELAGGPETQYF
TRBJ2-7 NA TRBV6-1 TRBD1 TGTGCCAGCAGTGAAGCGTACCCCTCGGACAGGGTTAATTCCTACGAGCAGTACTTC CASSEAYPSDRVNSYEQYF
TRBJ2-7 NA TRBV5-1 NA TGCGCCAGCAGCTTAGGACTACACTACGAGCAGTACTTC CASSLGLHYEQYF
TRBJ1-2 NA TRBV5-4 TRBD1 TGTGCCAGCAGCTTGGTCGGACAGGGCGGTCGGGGCTACACCTTC CASSLVGQGGRGYTF
TRBJ2-2 NA TRBV5-1 TRBD2 TGCGCCAGCAGCTTGGTGGCGGGAGTTAACACCGGGGAGCTGTTTTTT CASSLVAGVNTGELFF
TRBJ1-1 NA TRBV30 NA TGTGCCTGGAACGGACAGCGAGGCACTGAAGCTTTCTTT CAWNGQRGTEAFF
TRBJ2-7 NA TRBV7-2 TRBD1 TGTGCCAGCAGCTCGCGGACAGGGAAGTACGAGCAGTACTTC CASSSRTGKYEQYF
TRBJ1-1 NA TRBV2 NA TGTGCCAGCAGTGAGTGGCCTCTGAACACTGAAGCTTTCTTT CASSEWPLNTEAFF
TRBJ1-1 once TRBV19 TRBD1 TGTGCCAGTAGTATAATGGGGCAGGGGGACACTGAAGCTTTCTTT CASSIMGQGDTEAFF
TRBJ1-4 NA TRBV5-4 NA TGTGCCAGCAGCTCTGACAGGATTGCAACTAATGAAAAACTGTTTTTT CASSSDRIATNEKLFF
TRBJ2-5 once TRBV21-1 NA TGTGCCAGCAGCAGCAGAGAGGCGGAGACCCAGTACTTC CASSSREAETQYF
TRBJ1-5 NA TRBV5-8 NA TGTGCCAGCAGCTTGGAGCCAGGGCGAAATCAGCCCCAGCATTTT CASSLEPGRNQPQHF
TRBJ2-3 NA TRBV18 TRBD2 TGTGCCAGCTCACCACCGGGACTAGCGGGAGGCCAGGGAGATACGCAGTATTTT CASSPPGLAGGQGDTQYF
TRBJ1-4 NA TRBV10-1 NA TGCGCCAGCAGTGAAGGCGGAACGAAGGAAAAACTGTTTTTT CASSEGGTKEKLFF
TRBJ1-5 NA TRBV7-2 NA TGTGCCAGCAGCTTAGGGCGGGGACATCAGCCCCAGCATTTT CASSLGRGHQPQHF
TRBJ2-5 NA TRBV29-1 NA TGCAGCGTAATGCGGGGACGGCGGTACCAAGAGACCCAGTACTTC CSVMRGRRYQETQYF
TRBJ1-1 NA TRBV18 TRBD1 TGTGCCAGCTCACCACTGGACAGGGGGCAAACTGAAGCTTTCTTT CASSPLDRGQTEAFF
TRBJ2-1 NA TRBV7-6 NA TGTGCCAGCAGCTTTCCCGCCAGTTCCTCCTACAATGAGCAGTTCTTC CASSFPASSSYNEQFF
TRBJ2-2 NA TRBV10-2 NA TGCGCCAGCAGGCTACAGGGTAACACCGGGGAGCTGTTTTTT CASRLQGNTGELFF
TRBJ1-1 NA TRBV19 NA TGTGCCGCCAGAGGGGGTCCCGACACTGAAGCTTTCTTT CAARGGPDTEAFF
TRBJ1-2 NA TRBV10-3 NA TGTGCCATCAGGGACGGGTCGTCGGGGGACTATGGCTACACCTTC CAIRDGSSGDYGYTF
TRBJ1-2 NA TRBV6-1 NA TGTGCCAGCAGTTTGGACAGAGATGTCTATGGCTACACCTTC CASSLDRDVYGYTF
TRBJ1-2 once TRBV10-3 NA TGTGCCATCAGTGAGTCGTCGAGAGGCTACACCTTC CAISESSRGYTF
TRBJ2-5 few TRBV5-1 NA TGCGCCAGCAGCTCCGGTCGGAGTGGTGGAGAGACCCAGTACTTC CASSSGRSGGETQYF
TRBJ1-5 NA TRBV28 NA TGTGCCAGCAGTTTAATCGGCAGGGCTGGTCAGCCCCAGCATTTT CASSLIGRAGQPQHF
TRBJ1-1 NA TRBV10-2 NA TGCGCCAGCAGACAGATCATGAACACTGAAGCTTTCTTT CASRQIMNTEAFF
TRBJ2-3 NA TRBV9 TRBD2 TGTGCCAGCAGCGCTAGCGGAGCGGGCACAGATACGCAGTATTTT CASSASGAGTDTQYF
TRBJ2-7 NA TRBV19 NA TGTGCCAGTAGTATAGGGGGGCCCTACTACGAGCAGTACTTC CASSIGGPYYEQYF
TRBJ2-3 few TRBV5-6 NA TGTGCCAGCAGCTTCTTCGGGGGTGCAATTGATACGCAGTATTTT CASSFFGGAIDTQYF
TRBJ2-2 NA TRBV28 NA TGTGCCAGCAGGGGCCCCTACCCCGGGGAGCTGTTTTTT CASRGPYPGELFF
TRBJ2-5 NA TRBV6-5 NA TGTGCCAGCAGTTACTCGATGGTTCCGGGGGAGGAGACCCAGTACTTC CASSYSMVPGEETQYF
TRBJ1-5 NA TRBV6-1 TRBD1 TGTGCCAGCAGTGAAGGAGGTAGACAGGGCAGCAATCAGCCCCAGCATTTT CASSEGGRQGSNQPQHF
TRBJ1-1 once TRBV2 NA TGTGCCAGCGGAGCAAAGCAACGGGGTTTTGATGAAGCTTTCTTT CASGAKQRGFDEAFF
TRBJ1-1 NA TRBV19 NA TGTGCCAGTAGTCCAGGGCCCGGGAACACTGAAGCTTTCTTT CASSPGPGNTEAFF
TRBJ2-1 NA TRBV5-1 TRBD1 TGCGCCAGCAGCATTGACAGGGCCTACAATGAGCAGTTCTTC CASSIDRAYNEQFF
TRBJ1-4 NA TRBV27 TRBD1 TGTGCCAGCAGTCCCCGGACAGGGCGACAAACTAATGAAAAACTGTTTTTT CASSPRTGRQTNEKLFF
TRBJ1-5 NA TRBV2 TRBD1 TGTGCCAGCAGTGGGGACAGGGGTTATCAGCCCCAGCATTTT CASSGDRGYQPQHF
TRBJ1-2 NA TRBV27 TRBD1 TGTGCCAGCAGTTTGCGCGGGACAGGGGATGGCTACACCTTC CASSLRGTGDGYTF
TRBJ2-1 NA TRBV4-2 TRBD1 TGTGCCAGCAGCCAAGATGCGGGGACAGGGCTTTGGAATGAGCAGTTCTTC CASSQDAGTGLWNEQFF
TRBJ2-3 NA TRBV10-2 NA TGCGCCAGCATAGGGGCCAACACAGATACGCAGTATTTT CASIGANTDTQYF
TRBJ2-7 few TRBV5-4 TRBD1 TGTGCCAGCAGCTGGCCGGGACAGGGATCCGAGCAGTACTTC CASSWPGQGSEQYF
TRBJ2-3 NA TRBV27 NA TGTGCCAGCAGTTTAGAGAACACAGATACGCAGTATTTT CASSLENTDTQYF
TRBJ2-5 NA TRBV5-1 NA TGCGCCAGCAGCTTGGGGGGAGGGGGCCAAGAGACCCAGTACTTC CASSLGGGGQETQYF
TRBJ2-3 NA TRBV15 NA TGTGCCACCAGCCCGGAGGTGTACAGCACAGATACGCAGTATTTT CATSPEVYSTDTQYF
TRBJ2-3 NA TRBV9 NA TGTGCCAGCAGCCCCGATGTAAGGGGAAGGGCAGATACGCAGTATTTT CASSPDVRGRADTQYF
TRBJ2-7 NA TRBV7-9 TRBD2 TGTGCCAGCAGCCGTGGGACTAGCGGGAAGTACGAGCAGTACTTC CASSRGTSGKYEQYF
TRBJ2-3 NA TRBV5-4 TRBD2 TGTGCCAGCAGCTACCGGACCGGTCTATTTAGTGGGGGGGCAGATACGCAGTATTTT CASSYRTGLFSGGADTQYF
TRBJ2-1 NA TRBV25-1 TRBD2 TGTGCCAGCACCGGGACTAGCGGGAGATTGAATGAGCAGTTCTTC CASTGTSGRLNEQFF
TRBJ2-1 once TRBV5-1 NA TGCGCCAGCAGCTTGGCTTCGGTCTACTCCTACAATGAGCAGTTCTTC CASSLASVYSYNEQFF
TRBJ1-3 NA TRBV9 NA TGTGCCAGCAGCGTAGGAGGGTCGGGACACATCTCTGGAAACACCATATATTTT CASSVGGSGHISGNTIYF
TRBJ1-2 NA TRBV5-4 NA TGTGCCAGCAGCCCCCGAGAGGGTGACTATGGCTACACCTTC CASSPREGDYGYTF
TRBJ1-2 NA TRBV29-1 NA TGCAGCGTTGCGGAGTTCTATGGCTACACCTTC CSVAEFYGYTF
TRBJ2-1 NA TRBV30 TRBD2 TGTGCCTGGAACCACTCCGGGACTAGCCTTTACAATGAGCAGTTCTTC CAWNHSGTSLYNEQFF
TRBJ2-7 NA TRBV5-1 NA TGCGCCAGCAGCCTGACACAAACAGGGAGCTCCTACGAGCAGTACTTC CASSLTQTGSSYEQYF
TRBJ1-2 NA TRBV5-1 NA TGCGCCAGCAGGGTTGCAGAGGCCTCTAACTATGGCTACACCTTC CASRVAEASNYGYTF